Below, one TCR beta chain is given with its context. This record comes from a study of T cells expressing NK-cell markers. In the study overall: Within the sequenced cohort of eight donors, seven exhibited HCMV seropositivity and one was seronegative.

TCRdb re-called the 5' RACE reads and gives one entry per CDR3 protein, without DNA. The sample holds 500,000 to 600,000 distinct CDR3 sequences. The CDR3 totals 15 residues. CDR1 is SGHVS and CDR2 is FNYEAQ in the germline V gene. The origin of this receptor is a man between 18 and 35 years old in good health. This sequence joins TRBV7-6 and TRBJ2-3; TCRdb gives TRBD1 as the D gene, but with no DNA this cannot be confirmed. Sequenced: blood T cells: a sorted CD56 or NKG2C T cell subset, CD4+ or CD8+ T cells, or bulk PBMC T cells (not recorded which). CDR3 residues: CASSPGTAGTDTQYF.